These 16 T cell receptor beta chains were sequenced from one sample in a study of identical twins. TCRdb independently ran MiXCR on the 5' RACE reads; one entry per CDR3 protein. The profile covers 510,000 or so distinct CDR3 sequences, with 12% to 15% appearing a single time and 0.35% to 0.45% taken by the ten largest. These same records also appear under a second study, on yellow fever vaccine responses in identical twins.

Sequencing was performed on CD4+ T cells sorted from blood. The receptors derive from a woman younger than 30 in good health.

This chain uses TRBV6-5 with TRBJ2-3, with D uncertain. Trimming shortened V by 10 bases and J by 1 base, and 6 bases separated the two germline ends. The germline CDR1 and CDR2 sequences are MNHEY and SVGAGI. The CDR3 length is 11 residues. CDR3 sequence reads: CATGRTDTQYF. In nucleotides, the CDR3 is TGTGCCACCGGACGCACAGATACGCAGTATTTT.

The V gene is TRBV6-2 or TRBV6-3, the J gene TRBJ2-1; TRBD1 is a possible D gene (5 bases). V was shortened by 6 bases and J by 3 bases, with 9 bases between the two germline ends. CDR3 length: 13 residues. Germline V gives CDR1 MNHEY, CDR2 SVGEGT. The CDR3 loop reads CASRGRVYNEQFF. DNA for the CDR3: TGTGCCAGCAGGGGCAGGGTCTACAATGAGCAGTTCTTC.

The gene calls are TRBV7-9 and TRBJ2-4; TRBD2 aligns across 7 bases. J was trimmed by 12 bases and V by 1 base; bases with no gene match: 6. Germline CDR1 and CDR2: SEHNR and FQNEAQ (reference sequence). CDR3 size: 13 residues. CDR3 protein: CASSLEMLADQYF. For the CDR3, the DNA is TGTGCCAGCAGCTTAGAGATGCTAGCGGATCAGTACTTC.

The chain has TRBV2 and TRBJ2-2; D may be TRBD1 (5 bases). V gave up 7 bases and J gave up 0 bases, with 12 bases separating them. This CDR3 is 15 amino acids long. Germline CDR1 SNHLY, CDR2 FYNNEI. For the CDR3, the DNA is TGTGCCAGCACATGGGGCTCTTCGAACACCGGGGAGCTGTTTTTT. Amino acids: CASTWGSSNTGELFF.

The rearrangement joins TRBV14 to TRBJ2-7; the D is unclear. Trimming removed 0 bases from V and 3 bases from J, with 21 bases in between. CDR3 size: 18 residues. The germline CDR1 and CDR2 sequences are SGHDN and FVKESK. The CDR3 sequence is CASSQECLCETNYYEQYV. The CDR3 DNA reads as TGTGCCAGCAGCCAAGAGTGCCTGTGTGAGACAAATTACTACGAGCAGTACGTC.

The genes are TRBV20-1 and TRBJ2-1; possibly TRBD1 for D (6 bases). This CDR3 contains 18 residues. V was cut by 0 bases and J by 9 bases, with 27 bases left in between. CDR1 is DFQATT, CDR2 SNEGSKA, per germline (reference sequence). CDR3 DNA: TGCAGTGCTAGAGATCGCAAATCCGGGACATCCACACGCGGTGAGCAGTTCTTC. Translated: CSARDRKSGTSTRGEQFF.

The chain couples TRBV20-1 to TRBJ2-5, with D possibly matching TRBD1 (6 bases). Per germline, CDR1 DFQATT and CDR2 SNEGSKA (reference sequence). The CDR3 runs to 13 residues. V was cut by 2 bases and J by 7 bases, with 14 bases left in between. CDR3: CSARPGQIWTQYF. CDR3 DNA sequence: TGCAGTGCTAGACCCGGACAGATTTGGACCCAGTACTTC.

This chain connects TRBV20-1 to TRBJ2-4; weak D call: TRBD1 (5 bases). The germline gives CDR1 DFQATT, CDR2 SNEGSKA (reference sequence). The V gene lost 6 bases and the J gene lost 0 bases, with 21 bases spanning the gap. The CDR3 has 17 amino acids. The CDR3 here is CSASDSRDMGAKNIQYF. CDR3 bases: TGCAGTGCCAGTGACAGCAGGGATATGGGAGCCAAAAACATTCAGTACTTC.

This sequence joins TRBV20-1 and TRBJ2-3; 15 nucleotides match TRBD2. The trim removed 0 bases at V and 2 bases at J, leaving 6 bases unmatched. The CDR3 runs to 18 residues. CDR1 and CDR2 (germline): DFQATT, SNEGSKA (reference sequence). CDR3 nucleotide sequence: TGCAGTGCTAGAGATCCGGGACTAGCGGGGGGATACACAGATACGCAGTATTTT. It translates to CSARDPGLAGGYTDTQYF.

This chain connects TRBV12-3 or TRBV12-4 to TRBJ1-6; possibly TRBD1 for D (6 bases). V gave up 6 bases and J gave up 7 bases, with 10 bases separating them. The CDR3 covers 13 residues. This chain's CDR3 is CASSRTENSPLHF. CDR3 sequence (DNA): TGTGCCAGCAGCCGGACAGAGAATTCACCCCTCCACTTT.

This clonotype occurred a few times. The rearrangement links TRBV10-3 to TRBJ2-5, with 7 bases fitting TRBD2. J gave up 4 bases and V 0 bases, and 8 bases lay outside the gene matches. This CDR3 has 16 amino acids. Germline assignment: CDR1 ENHRY and CDR2 SYGVKD. CDR3 sequence (DNA): TGTGCCATCAGTGAGTCTGTTGGCGGGAGTGGAGAGACCCAGTACTTC. It yields the protein CAISESVGGSGETQYF.

The chain combines TRBV28 with TRBJ2-7; 10 bases agree with TRBD2. The V and J ends lost 7 bases and 5 bases, in that order; junction bases with no gene match: 14. The CDR3 consists of 16 residues. The germline V gene encodes CDR1 MDHEN and CDR2 SYDVKM. The chain's CDR3 is CASTPPLAGAGDEQYF. The CDR3 DNA reads TGTGCCAGCACCCCCCCGCTAGCGGGAGCTGGGGACGAGCAGTACTTC.

The chain couples TRBV10-3 to TRBJ2-3; possibly TRBD1 or TRBD2 for D (5 bases each). Trimming removed 7 bases from V and 1 base from J, with 15 bases in between. The CDR3 is 15 residues long. Germline CDR1 reads ENHRY; CDR2 reads SYGVKD. CDR3: CAITSFVGGTDTQYF. The CDR3 DNA reads as TGTGCCATCACCTCATTTGTGGGGGGCACAGATACGCAGTATTTT.

This clonotype was picked up a small number of times. The chain uses TRBV12-3 or TRBV12-4 and TRBJ1-1, with unresolved D. CDR3 length equals 13 residues. V lost 5 bases and J 1 base, leaving 8 bases between the germline ends. The CDR3 loop reads CASSPVRNTEAFF. In DNA form, the CDR3 reads TGTGCCAGCAGTCCCGTTAGGAACACTGAAGCTTTCTTT.

This clonotype was seen repeatedly, ten times or more. The J gene is TRBJ1-5, the V gene TRBV12-3 or TRBV12-4, with unresolved D. The CDR3 is made up of 14 amino acids. Trimming took 3 bases from V and 4 from J, leaving 10 bases between them. The CDR3 DNA follows: TGTGCCAGCAGTTTCATCGGGGTAAATCAGCCCCAGCATTTT. This translates into CASSFIGVNQPQHF.

CDR3 DNA: TGTGCCAGCAGCCAAGTTTCTGCGGGGGGATACGAGCAGTACTTC. Translation gives CASSQVSAGGYEQYF. The chain employs TRBV3-1 and TRBJ2-7; 8 positions match TRBD2. Trimming removed 1 base from V and 4 bases from J; junction bases left unmatched: 6. The CDR3 has 15 residues. The germline CDR1 and CDR2 sequences are LGHDT and YNNKEL (reference sequence).